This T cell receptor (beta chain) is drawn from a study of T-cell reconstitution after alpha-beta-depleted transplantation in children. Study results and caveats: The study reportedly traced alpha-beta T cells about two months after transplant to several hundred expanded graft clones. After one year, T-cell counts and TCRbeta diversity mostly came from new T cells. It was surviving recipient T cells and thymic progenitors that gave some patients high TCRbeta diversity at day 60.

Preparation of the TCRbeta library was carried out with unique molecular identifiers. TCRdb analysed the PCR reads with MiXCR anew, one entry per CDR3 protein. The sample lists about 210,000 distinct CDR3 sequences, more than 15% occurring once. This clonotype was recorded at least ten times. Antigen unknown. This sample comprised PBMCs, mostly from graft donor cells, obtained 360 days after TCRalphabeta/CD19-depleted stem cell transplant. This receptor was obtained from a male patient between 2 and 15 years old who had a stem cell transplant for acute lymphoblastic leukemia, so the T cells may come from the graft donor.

The CDR3 reads CASSLTGHEQYF. The CDR3 DNA reads TGCGCCAGCAGCTTGACAGGACACGAGCAGTACTTC. This sequence joins TRBV5-1 and TRBJ2-7, with a weak D call TRBD1 (5 bases). CDR1 and CDR2 from the germline V gene are SGHRS and YFSETQ. This CDR3 spans 12 amino acids. V was clipped by 1 base and J by 5 bases, with 7 bases between them.